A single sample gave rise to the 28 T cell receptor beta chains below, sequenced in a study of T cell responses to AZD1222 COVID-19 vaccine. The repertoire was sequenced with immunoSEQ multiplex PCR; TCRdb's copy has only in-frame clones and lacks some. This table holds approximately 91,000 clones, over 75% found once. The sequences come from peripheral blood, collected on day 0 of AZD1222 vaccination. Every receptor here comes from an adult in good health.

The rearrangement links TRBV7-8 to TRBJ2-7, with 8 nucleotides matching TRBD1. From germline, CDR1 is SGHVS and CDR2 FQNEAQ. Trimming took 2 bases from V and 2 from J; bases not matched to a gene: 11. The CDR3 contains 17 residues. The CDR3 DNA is TGTGCCAGCAGCTTATTAGTCCAGGGGGCGTCGGCCTACGAGCAGTACTTC. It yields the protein CASSLLVQGASAYEQYF.

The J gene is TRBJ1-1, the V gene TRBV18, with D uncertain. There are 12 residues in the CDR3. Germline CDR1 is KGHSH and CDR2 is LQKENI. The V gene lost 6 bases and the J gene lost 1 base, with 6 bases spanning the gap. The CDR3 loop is CASSKANTEAFF. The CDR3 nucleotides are TGTGCCAGCTCCAAGGCGAACACTGAAGCTTTCTTT.

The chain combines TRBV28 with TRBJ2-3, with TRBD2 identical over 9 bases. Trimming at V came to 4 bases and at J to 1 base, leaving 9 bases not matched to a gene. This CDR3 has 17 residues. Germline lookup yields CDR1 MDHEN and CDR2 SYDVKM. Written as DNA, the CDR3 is TGTGCCAGCAGTTCTAACCTCGTAGCGGGAGGCACAGATACGCAGTATTTT. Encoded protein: CASSSNLVAGGTDTQYF. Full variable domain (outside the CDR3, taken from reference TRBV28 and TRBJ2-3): DVKVTQSSRYLVKRTGEKVFLECVQDMDHENMFWYRQDPGLGLRLIYFSYDVKMKEKGDIPEGYSVSREKKERFSLILESASTNQTSMYLCASSSNLVAGGTDTQYFGPGTRLTVL.

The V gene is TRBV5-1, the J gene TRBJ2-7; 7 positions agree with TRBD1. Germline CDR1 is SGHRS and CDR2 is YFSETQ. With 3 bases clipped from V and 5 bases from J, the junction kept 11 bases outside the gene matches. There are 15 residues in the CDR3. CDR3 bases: TGCGCCAGCAGCTCGACAGGGTATCTGGCCGACGAGCAGTACTTC. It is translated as CASSSTGYLADEQYF. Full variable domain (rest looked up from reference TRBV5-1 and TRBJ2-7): KAGVTQTPRYLIKTRGQQVTLSCSPISGHRSVSWYQQTPGQGLQFLFEYFSETQRNKGNFPGRFSGRQFSNSRSEMNVSTLELGDSALYLCASSSTGYLADEQYFGPGTRLTVT.

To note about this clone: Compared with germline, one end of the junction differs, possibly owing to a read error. Written as DNA, the CDR3 is TGTGCCAGCAGCTTAGTCTCAGCGGGGGCCAGACCTACCCTCTTC. Encoded protein: CASSLVSAGARPTLF. The rearrangement links TRBV7-9 to TRBJ2-7; 8 bases agree with TRBD2. The CDR3 has 15 residues. Germline V CDR1 and CDR2: SEHNR, FQNEAQ (reference sequence).

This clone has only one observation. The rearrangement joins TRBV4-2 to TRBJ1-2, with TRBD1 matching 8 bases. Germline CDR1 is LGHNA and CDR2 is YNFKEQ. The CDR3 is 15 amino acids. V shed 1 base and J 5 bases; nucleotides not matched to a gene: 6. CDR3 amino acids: CASSQVSDREYGYTF. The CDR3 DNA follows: TGTGCCAGCAGCCAAGTGTCGGACAGGGAGTATGGCTACACCTTC.

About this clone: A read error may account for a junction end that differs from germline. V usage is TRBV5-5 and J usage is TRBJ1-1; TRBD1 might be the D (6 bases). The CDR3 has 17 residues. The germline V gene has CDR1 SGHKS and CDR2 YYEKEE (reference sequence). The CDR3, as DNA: TGTGCCAGCACCTTGGGAGGGGGGCTACGGCGGAACACTGAAGCTTTCTTT. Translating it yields CASTLGGGLRRNTEAFF.

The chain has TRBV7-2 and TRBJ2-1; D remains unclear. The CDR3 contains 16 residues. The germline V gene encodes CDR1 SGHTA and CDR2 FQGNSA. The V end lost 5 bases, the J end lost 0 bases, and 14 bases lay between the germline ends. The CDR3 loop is CASSHRVVRSYNEQFF. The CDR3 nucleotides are TGTGCCAGCAGCCACAGAGTTGTTCGCTCCTACAATGAGCAGTTCTTC.

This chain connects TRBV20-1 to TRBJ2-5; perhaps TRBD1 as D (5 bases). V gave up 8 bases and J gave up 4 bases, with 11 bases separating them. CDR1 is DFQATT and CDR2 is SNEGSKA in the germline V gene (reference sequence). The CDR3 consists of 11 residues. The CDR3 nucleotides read TGCAGTTGCTCCCAGGGAGAGACCCAGTACTTC. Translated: CSCSQGETQYF.

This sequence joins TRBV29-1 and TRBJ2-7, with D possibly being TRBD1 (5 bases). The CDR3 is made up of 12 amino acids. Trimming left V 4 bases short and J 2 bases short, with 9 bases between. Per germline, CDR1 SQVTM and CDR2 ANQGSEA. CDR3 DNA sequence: TGCAGCGTTGGACAGATTACCTACGAGCAGTACTTC. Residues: CSVGQITYEQYF.

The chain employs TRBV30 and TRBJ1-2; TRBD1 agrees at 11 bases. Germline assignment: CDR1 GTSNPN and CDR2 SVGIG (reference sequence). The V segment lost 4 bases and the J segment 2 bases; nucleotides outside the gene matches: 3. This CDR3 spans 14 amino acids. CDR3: CAWMDRGLNYGYTF. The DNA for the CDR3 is TGTGCCTGGATGGACAGGGGGCTCAACTATGGCTACACCTTC. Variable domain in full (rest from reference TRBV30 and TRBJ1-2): SQTIHQWPATLVQPVGSPLSLECTVEGTSNPNLYWYRQAAGRGLQLLFYSVGIGQISSEVPQNLSASRPQDRQFILSSKKLLLSDSGFYLCAWMDRGLNYGYTFGSGTRLTVV.

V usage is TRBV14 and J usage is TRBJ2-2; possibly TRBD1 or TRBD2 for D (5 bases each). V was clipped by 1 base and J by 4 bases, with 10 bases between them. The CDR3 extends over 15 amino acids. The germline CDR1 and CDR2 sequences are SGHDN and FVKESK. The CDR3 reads CASSQVNGGTGELFF. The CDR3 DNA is TGTGCCAGCAGCCAAGTGAATGGGGGCACCGGGGAGCTGTTTTTT.

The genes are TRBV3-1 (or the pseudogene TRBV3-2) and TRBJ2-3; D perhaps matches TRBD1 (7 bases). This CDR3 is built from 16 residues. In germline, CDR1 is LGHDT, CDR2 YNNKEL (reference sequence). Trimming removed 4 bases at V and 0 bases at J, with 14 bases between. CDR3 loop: CASSRLTGTSTDTQYF. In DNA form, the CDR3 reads TGTGCCAGCAGCCGGTTGACAGGGACTAGCACAGATACGCAGTATTTT.

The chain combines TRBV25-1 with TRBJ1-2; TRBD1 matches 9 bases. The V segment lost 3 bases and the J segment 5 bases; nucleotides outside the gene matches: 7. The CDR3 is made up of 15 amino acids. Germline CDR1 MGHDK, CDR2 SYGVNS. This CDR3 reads CASSDWAGTGYGYTF. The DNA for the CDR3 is TGTGCCAGCAGTGATTGGGCCGGGACAGGGTATGGCTACACCTTC.

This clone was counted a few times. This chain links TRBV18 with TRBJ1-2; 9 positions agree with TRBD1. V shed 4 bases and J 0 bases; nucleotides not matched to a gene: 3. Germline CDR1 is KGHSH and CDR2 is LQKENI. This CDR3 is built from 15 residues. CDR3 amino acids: CASSHDRGANYGYTF. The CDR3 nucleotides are TGTGCCAGCTCACATGACAGGGGGGCTAACTATGGCTACACCTTC.

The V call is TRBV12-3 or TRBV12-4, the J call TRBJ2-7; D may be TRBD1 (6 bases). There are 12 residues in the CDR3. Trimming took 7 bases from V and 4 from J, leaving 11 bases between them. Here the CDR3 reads CASKIQGYEQYF. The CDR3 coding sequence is TGTGCCAGCAAAATACAGGGATACGAGCAGTACTTC.

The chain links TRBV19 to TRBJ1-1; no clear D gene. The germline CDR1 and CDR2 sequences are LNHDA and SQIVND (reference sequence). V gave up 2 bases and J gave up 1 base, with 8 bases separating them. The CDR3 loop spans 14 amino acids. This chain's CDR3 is CASSIRVENTEAFF. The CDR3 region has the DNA TGTGCCAGTAGTATACGGGTCGAGAACACTGAAGCTTTCTTT.

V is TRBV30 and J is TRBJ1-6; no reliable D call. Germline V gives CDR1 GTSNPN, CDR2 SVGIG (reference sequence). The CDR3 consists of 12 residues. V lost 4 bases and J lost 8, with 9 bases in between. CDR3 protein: CAWKTVDSPLHF. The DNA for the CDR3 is TGTGCCTGGAAAACTGTGGATTCACCCCTCCACTTT.

The CDR3 here is CASSPRTGDSPLHF. CDR3 coding DNA: TGTGCCAGCTCACCAAGGACAGGGGACTCACCCCTCCACTTT. The V call is TRBV18, the J call TRBJ1-6; TRBD1 matches 9 bases. Germline V gives CDR1 KGHSH, CDR2 LQKENI. The CDR3 has 14 residues. The trim removed 2 bases at V and 10 bases at J, leaving 3 bases unmatched.

The CDR3 bases are TGTGCCAGCAGCGGACTAGCGGAAACCGGGGAGCTGTTTTTT. Residues: CASSGLAETGELFF. This chain connects TRBV9 to TRBJ2-2; 9 nucleotides align to TRBD2. CDR1 SGDLS and CDR2 YYNGEE come from the germline V gene. Trimming took 3 bases from V and 5 from J; bases not matched to a gene: 2. The CDR3 runs to 14 residues.

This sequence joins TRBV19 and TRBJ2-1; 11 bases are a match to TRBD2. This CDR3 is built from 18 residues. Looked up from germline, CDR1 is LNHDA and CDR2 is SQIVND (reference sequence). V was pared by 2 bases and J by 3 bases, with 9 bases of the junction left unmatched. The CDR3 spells CASSISRASGGYYNEQFF. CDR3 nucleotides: TGTGCCAGTAGTATATCCCGGGCTAGCGGGGGGTACTACAATGAGCAGTTCTTC.

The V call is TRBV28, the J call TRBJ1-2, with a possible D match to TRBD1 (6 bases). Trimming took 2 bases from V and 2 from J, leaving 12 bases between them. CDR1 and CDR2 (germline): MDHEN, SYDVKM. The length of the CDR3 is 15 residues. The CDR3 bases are TGTGCCAGCAGTTTAGGGGGTACAGGGAACTATGGCTACACCTTC. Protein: CASSLGGTGNYGYTF.

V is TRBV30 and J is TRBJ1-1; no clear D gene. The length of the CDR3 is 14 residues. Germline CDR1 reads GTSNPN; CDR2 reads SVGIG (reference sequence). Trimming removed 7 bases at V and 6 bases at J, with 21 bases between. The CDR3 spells CASKGNGGSAEAFF. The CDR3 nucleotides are TGTGCCTCGAAAGGGAATGGTGGCAGCGCTGAAGCTTTCTTT.

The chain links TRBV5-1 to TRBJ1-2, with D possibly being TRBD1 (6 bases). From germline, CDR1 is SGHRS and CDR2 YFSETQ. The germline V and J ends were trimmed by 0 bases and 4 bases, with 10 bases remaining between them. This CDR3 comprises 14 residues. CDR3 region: CASSLAGDRYGYTF. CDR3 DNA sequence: TGCGCCAGCAGCTTGGCAGGGGATCGCTATGGCTACACCTTC.

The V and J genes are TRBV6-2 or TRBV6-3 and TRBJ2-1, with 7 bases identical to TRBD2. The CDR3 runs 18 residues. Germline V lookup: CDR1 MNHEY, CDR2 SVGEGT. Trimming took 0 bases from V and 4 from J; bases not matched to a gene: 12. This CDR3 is CASSYSTLWRGIYNEQFF. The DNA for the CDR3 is TGTGCCAGCAGTTACTCGACCTTGTGGCGGGGGATATACAATGAGCAGTTCTTC.

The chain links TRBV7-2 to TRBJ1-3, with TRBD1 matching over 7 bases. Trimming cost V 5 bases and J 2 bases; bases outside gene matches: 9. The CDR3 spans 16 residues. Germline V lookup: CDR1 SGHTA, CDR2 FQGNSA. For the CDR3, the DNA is TGTGCCAGCAGCGTTCCGGGACAGAGAACTGGAAACACCATATATTTT. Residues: CASSVPGQRTGNTIYF.

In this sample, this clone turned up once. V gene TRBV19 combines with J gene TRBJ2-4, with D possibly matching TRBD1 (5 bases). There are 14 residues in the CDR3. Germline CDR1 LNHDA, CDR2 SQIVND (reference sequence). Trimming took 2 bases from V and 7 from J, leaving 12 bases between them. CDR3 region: CASSITPTENIQYF. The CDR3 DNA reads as TGTGCCAGTAGTATAACCCCGACAGAGAACATTCAGTACTTC. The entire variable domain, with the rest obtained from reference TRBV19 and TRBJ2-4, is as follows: DGGITQSPKYLFRKEGQNVTLSCEQNLNHDAMYWYRQDPGQGLRLIYYSQIVNDFQKGDIAEGYSVSREKKESFPLTVTSAQKNPTAFYLCASSITPTENIQYFGAGTRLSVL.

CDR3 in amino acids: CASSVSGANVLTF. CDR3 DNA sequence: TGTGCCAGCAGTGTCTCTGGGGCCAACGTCCTGACTTTC. This chain links TRBV6-2 or TRBV6-3 with TRBJ2-6; D unclear. Trimming removed 5 bases from V and 0 bases from J, with 2 bases in between. CDR3 length equals 13 residues. In germline, CDR1 is MNHEY, CDR2 SVGEGT.